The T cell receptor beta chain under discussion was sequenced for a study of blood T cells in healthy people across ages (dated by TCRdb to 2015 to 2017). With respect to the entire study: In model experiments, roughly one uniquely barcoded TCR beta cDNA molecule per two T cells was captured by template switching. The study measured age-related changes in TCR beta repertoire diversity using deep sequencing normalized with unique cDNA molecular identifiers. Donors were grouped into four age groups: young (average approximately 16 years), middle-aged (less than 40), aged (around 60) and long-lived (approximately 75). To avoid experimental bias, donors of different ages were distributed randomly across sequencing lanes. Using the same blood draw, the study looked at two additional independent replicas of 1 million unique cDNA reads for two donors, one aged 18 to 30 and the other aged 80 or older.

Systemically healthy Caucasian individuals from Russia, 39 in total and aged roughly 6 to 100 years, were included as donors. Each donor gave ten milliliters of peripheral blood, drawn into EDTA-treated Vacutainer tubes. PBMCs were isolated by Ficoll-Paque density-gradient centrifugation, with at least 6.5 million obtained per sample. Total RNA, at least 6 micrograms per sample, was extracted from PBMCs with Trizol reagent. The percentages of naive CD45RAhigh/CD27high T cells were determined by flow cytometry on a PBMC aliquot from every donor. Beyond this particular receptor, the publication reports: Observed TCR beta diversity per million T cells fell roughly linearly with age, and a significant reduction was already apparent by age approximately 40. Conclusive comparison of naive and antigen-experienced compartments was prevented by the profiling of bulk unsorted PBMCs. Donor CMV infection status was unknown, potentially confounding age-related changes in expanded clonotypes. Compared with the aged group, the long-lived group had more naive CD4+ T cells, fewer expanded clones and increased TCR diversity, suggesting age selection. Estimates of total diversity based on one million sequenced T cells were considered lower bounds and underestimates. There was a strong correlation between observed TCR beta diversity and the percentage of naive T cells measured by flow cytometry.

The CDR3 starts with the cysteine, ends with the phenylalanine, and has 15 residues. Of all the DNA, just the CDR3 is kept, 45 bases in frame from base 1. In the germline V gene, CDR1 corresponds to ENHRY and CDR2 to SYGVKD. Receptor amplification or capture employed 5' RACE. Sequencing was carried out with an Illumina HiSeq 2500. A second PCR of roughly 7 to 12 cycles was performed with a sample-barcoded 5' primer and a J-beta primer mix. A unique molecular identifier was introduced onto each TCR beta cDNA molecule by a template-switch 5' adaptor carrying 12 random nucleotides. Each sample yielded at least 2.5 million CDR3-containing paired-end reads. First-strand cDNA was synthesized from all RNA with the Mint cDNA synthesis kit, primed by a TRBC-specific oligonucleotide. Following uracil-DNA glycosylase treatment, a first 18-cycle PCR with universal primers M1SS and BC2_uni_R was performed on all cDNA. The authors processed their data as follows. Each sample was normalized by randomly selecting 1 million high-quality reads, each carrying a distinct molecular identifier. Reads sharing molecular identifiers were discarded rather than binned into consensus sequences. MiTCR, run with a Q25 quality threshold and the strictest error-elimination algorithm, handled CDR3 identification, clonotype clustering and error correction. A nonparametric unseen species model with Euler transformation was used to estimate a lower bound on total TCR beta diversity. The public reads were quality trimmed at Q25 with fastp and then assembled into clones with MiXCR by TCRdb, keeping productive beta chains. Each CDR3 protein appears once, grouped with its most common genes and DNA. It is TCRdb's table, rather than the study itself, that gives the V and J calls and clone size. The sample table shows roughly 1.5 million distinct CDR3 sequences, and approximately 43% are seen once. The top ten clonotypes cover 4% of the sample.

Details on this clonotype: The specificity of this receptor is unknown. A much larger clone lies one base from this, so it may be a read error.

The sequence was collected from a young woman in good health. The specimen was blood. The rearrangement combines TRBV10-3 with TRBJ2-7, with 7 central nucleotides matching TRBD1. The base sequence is TGTGCCATCAGTGAGTTGGCGACAGGGCCCTACGGGCAGTACTTC. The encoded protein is CAISELATGPYGQYF.